These T cell receptor beta chains were read from a single sample in a study of blood T cell repertoires in COVID-19. TCRdb keeps only in-frame clones here, not all; method: immunoSEQ multiplex PCR. The data hold about 160,000 clones, with approximately 84% observed a single time. Sequenced sample: peripheral blood. These receptors were obtained from a woman aged 55-75 years with COVID-19, enrolled during active disease. The CDR3 runs from the conserved cysteine through the conserved F or W. The order of the fields is clone size, D gene, V gene, CDR3 length, J gene, CDR3 protein, CDR3 DNA. D genes are given only for firm matches. Clone size, where shown, is once, few, many, or a class for clones that have expanded.

-	TRBD2	TRBV13	17	TRBJ2-1	CASSPPRLAGGGNEQFF	TGTGCCAGCAGCCCCCCTCGACTAGCGGGAGGAGGCAATGAGCAGTTCTTC
-	TRBD1	TRBV6-5	15	TRBJ2-1	CASSQQGAVYNEQFF	TGTGCCAGCAGCCAACAGGGGGCGGTGTACAATGAGCAGTTCTTC
-	TRBD1	TRBV5-1	14	TRBJ2-7	CASSSTGGAYEQYF	TGCGCCAGCAGTAGCACAGGGGGCGCCTACGAGCAGTACTTC
-	-	TRBV5-4	14	TRBJ2-2	CASSLVRDTGELFF	TGTGCCAGCAGCTTGGTTCGGGACACCGGGGAGCTGTTTTTT
-	-	TRBV5-1	14	TRBJ2-1	CASSISDSRNEQFF	TGCGCCAGCAGCATCTCGGACTCCCGAAATGAGCAGTTCTTC
-	-	TRBV2	15	TRBJ1-2	CASSPGGTHPGGYTF	TGTGCCAGCAGCCCTGGGGGCACCCACCCGGGTGGCTACACCTTC
-	-	TRBV19	15	TRBJ1-1	CASTSRQPALLMAFF	TGTGCCAGTACTTCCCGCCAACCCGCCCTCCTAATGGCTTTCTTT
-	-	TRBV11-3	14	TRBJ2-1	CASSLDGLAHEQFF	TGTGCCAGCAGCTTAGATGGGCTAGCCCATGAGCAGTTCTTC
-	TRBD1	TRBV6-5	14	TRBJ2-1	CASSQQGYNNEQFF	TGTGCCAGCAGTCAACAGGGGTACAACAATGAGCAGTTCTTC
once	TRBD2	TRBV7-3	15	TRBJ2-3	CASSASGSQADTQYF	TGTGCCAGCAGCGCCAGCGGGAGTCAAGCAGATACGCAGTATTTT
-	-	TRBV6-5	14	TRBJ1-2	CASSQLGGFYGYTF	TGTGCCAGCAGCCAGCTGGGAGGTTTCTATGGCTACACCTTC
-	-	TRBV18	13	TRBJ1-2	CASSPREVAGYTF	TGTGCCAGCTCACCCAGGGAGGTAGCTGGCTACACCTTC
-	-	TRBV7-2	17	TRBJ1-4	CASSLGQGLSTNEKLFF	TGTGCCAGCAGCTTAGGGCAGGGACTATCAACTAATGAAAAACTGTTTTTT
-	-	TRBV24-1	16	TRBJ1-5	CATSDSSTDSNQPQHF	TGTGCCACCAGTGATTCATCGACAGATAGCAATCAGCCCCAGCATTTT
-	TRBD2	TRBV27	20	TRBJ2-7	CASSFRCQREKKVDSYEQYF	TGTGCCAGCAGTTTCCGATGCCAGCGGGAGAAGAAAGTGGACTCCTACGAGCAGTACTTC
few	TRBD1	TRBV3-1/TRBV3-2	15	TRBJ1-1	CASSPPTGANTEAFF	TGTGCCAGCAGCCCGCCGACAGGGGCGAACACTGAAGCTTTCTTT
-	-	TRBV19	12	TRBJ2-2	CATTRNTGELFF	TGTGCCACTACTAGAAACACCGGGGAGCTGTTTTTT
-	-	TRBV5-6	14	TRBJ1-2	CASSSWTVNYGYTF	TGTGCCAGCAGCTCCTGGACTGTTAACTATGGCTACACCTTC
-	-	TRBV19	14	TRBJ1-1	CASSIEVANTEAFF	TGTGCCAGTAGTATAGAAGTGGCGAACACTGAAGCTTTCTTT
-	-	TRBV3-1/TRBV3-2	16	TRBJ1-6	CASSQDQRLSYSPLHF	TGTGCCAGCAGCCAAGATCAGCGACTGTCTTATTCACCCCTCCACTTT
-	-	TRBV15	13	TRBJ1-2	CATSEGRNYGYTF	TGTGCCACCAGCGAGGGAAGAAACTATGGCTACACCTTC
-	TRBD2	TRBV5-1	16	TRBJ2-5	CASSSFPGLAGETQYF	TGCGCCAGCAGCTCCTTTCCGGGACTAGCGGGAGAGACCCAGTACTTC
many	-	TRBV28	14	TRBJ1-1	CASSFFTGNTEAFF	TGTGCCAGCAGTTTTTTCACGGGGAACACTGAAGCTTTCTTT